Listed here is a single TCR beta chain. The target of this receptor is not known. There are no base qualities to consult, and no much larger clone falls within one base. This sample stems from a study of siplizumab effects on memory and regulatory T cells (dated by TCRdb to about 2019). In terms of the full investigation: The effect of the anti-CD2 antibody siplizumab on alloreactive T-cell subsets was examined in allogeneic mixed lymphocyte reactions constructed from human PBMCs. The paper as a whole reports these results and caveats: Siplizumab significantly lowered the cumulative frequency of alloreactive sequences that could be traced to unstimulated CD4+ memory T cells. Whether proliferating Tregs from siplizumab cultures were suppressive was not functionally confirmed. Unstimulated naive T cells appeared more diverse than memory T cells, and naive cells seemed to contribute substantially to the alloresponse. Because sequences below about 10^-5 frequency were poorly captured, only a minor fraction of alloreactive clones could be mapped to unstimulated subsets. In reactions with siplizumab, an average of about 62% of mappable alloreactive CD4+ clones were Treg-derived, compared with roughly 27% in control reactions. Roughly 75-95% of proliferating CD4+ or CD8+ clones could not be assigned a naive or memory phenotype.

Library preparation employed the immunoSEQ multiplex PCR assay. Each sample had roughly 100,000 TCR templates assayed by the deep sequencing platform. Genomic DNA extracted from sorted T cells was used for TCRbeta CDR3 sequencing. On the study's bioinformatics: The R programming language was used for the clonal analysis of the TCRbeta CDR3 data. Unstimulated samples were compared with post-reaction CFSE-low samples to define alloreactive CD4+ and CD8+ clones. Regulatory or non-regulatory origin of alloreactive CD4+ clones was assigned by matching sequences to the sorted unstimulated Treg and non-Treg repertoires. TCRdb limited this immuneACCESS table to in-frame rearrangements with V and J called. A share of clones is missing; checked studies link under half to unresolved V genes, and the rest is unexplained. That table furnishes V, J and clone size, whereas the DNA furnished D and trimming. The sample yields roughly 100,000 clones; about 93% were counted once. The ten largest clones represent around 0.32% of the sample.

V is clipped by 3 bases and J by 8 bases, and the sequence between their germline boundaries is 17 bases long. The CDR1 and CDR2 encoded by the germline V gene are LGHNA and YSLEER. The CDR3 numbers 15 residues from cysteine through phenylalanine. Only CDR3 DNA is held: 45 bases, read in frame from base 1. Sorted unstimulated T cells, along with proliferating T cells recovered from mixed lymphocyte reactions, underwent TCRbeta CDR3 sequencing. Fresh whole blood from more than 8 HLA-typed healthy donors was used as the source from which PBMCs were isolated. The specimen sequenced was CD4+ T cells sorted from blood. The rearranged chain carries TRBV4-3 and TRBJ2-1; 6 matching bases give a weak D call of TRBD1. This clonotype was sampled from a human donor in good health. The encoded CDR3 is CASSHPGVLGHEQFF. Here is the DNA: TGCGCCAGCAGCCACCCAGGGGTTTTGGGTCATGAGCAGTTCTTC.